The 14 T cell receptor beta chains listed next were all sequenced from one sample in a study of blood T cell repertoires in COVID-19. Data came from immunoSEQ multiplex PCR; TCRdb stores just in-frame clones and leaves some out. The table includes 20,000 to 25,000 clones, roughly nine tenths detected once. What was sequenced was peripheral blood. The receptors stem from a human donor with active COVID-19. The donor label of this sample is uncertain.

J is TRBJ2-5 and V is TRBV5-8, with TRBD2 matching over 7 bases. V dropped 0 bases and J dropped 5; count of bases not matched to a gene: 7. Germline-derived CDR1 and CDR2 are SGHTS and YDEGEE. This CDR3 is built from 15 residues. Here the CDR3 reads CASSLGLAGEETQYF. CDR3 coding DNA: TGTGCCAGCAGCTTGGGTCTGGCGGGGGAGGAGACCCAGTACTTC.

The chain couples TRBV7-9 to TRBJ2-7, with D unresolved. CDR3 length: 12 residues. Germline V lookup: CDR1 SEHNR, CDR2 FQNEAQ (reference sequence). The V end lost 4 bases, the J end lost 4 bases, and 8 bases lay between the germline ends. CDR3 sequence: CASSSVRYEQYF. CDR3 sequence (DNA): TGTGCCAGCAGCTCGGTACGTTACGAGCAGTACTTC. Supplemented by reference TRBV7-9 and TRBJ2-7, the full variable domain reads DTGVSQNPRHKITKRGQNVTFRCDPISEHNRLYWYRQTLGQGPEFLTYFQNEAQLEKSRLLSDRFSAERPKGSFSTLEIQRTEQGDSAMYLCASSSVRYEQYFGPGTRLTVT.

The J gene is TRBJ2-7, the V gene TRBV5-1, with 7 bases aligning to TRBD2. Germline V CDR1 and CDR2: SGHRS, YFSETQ. The CDR3 runs 15 residues. V shed 0 bases and J 2 bases; nucleotides not matched to a gene: 5. CDR3 DNA: TGCGCCAGCAGCTTGGTGGGGGAGGGCACCTACGAGCAGTACTTC. This sequence encodes CASSLVGEGTYEQYF.

This clone appeared once. J is TRBJ2-3 and V is TRBV3-1 (or the pseudogene TRBV3-2); 11 bases map to TRBD2. Per the germline V gene, CDR1 is LGHDT and CDR2 is YNNKEL (reference sequence). Trimming removed 6 bases from V and 2 bases from J; junction bases left unmatched: 7. The CDR3 has 16 residues. The CDR3 bases are TGTGCCAGCAGAGATAGCGGGAGGGCTACCACAGATACGCAGTATTTT. This sequence encodes CASRDSGRATTDTQYF.

The chain carries TRBV28 and TRBJ1-3; D may be TRBD1 (6 bases). Germline loops: CDR1 MDHEN, CDR2 SYDVKM. The V gene lost 2 bases and the J gene lost 4 bases, with 9 bases spanning the gap. The CDR3 has 14 amino acids. CDR3 sequence (DNA): TGTGCCAGCAGTTTAAGGGGGTACGGAAACACCATATATTTT. Translation: CASSLRGYGNTIYF. The variable domain in full, with the rest retrieved from reference TRBV28 and TRBJ1-3, is DVKVTQSSRYLVKRTGEKVFLECVQDMDHENMFWYRQDPGLGLRLIYFSYDVKMKEKGDIPEGYSVSREKKERFSLILESASTNQTSMYLCASSLRGYGNTIYFGEGSWLTVV.

This chain connects TRBV19 to TRBJ2-5, with 8 positions matching TRBD2. The V gene's germline CDR1 is LNHDA and CDR2 SQIVND (reference sequence). The V segment lost 5 bases and the J segment 4 bases; nucleotides outside the gene matches: 6. This CDR3 region has 14 residues. This chain's CDR3 is CASSDAGGRETQYF. The CDR3 DNA is TGTGCCAGTAGTGATGCGGGGGGTAGAGAGACCCAGTACTTC.

The genes are TRBV2 and TRBJ2-1; 8 bases are a match to TRBD2. V was pared by 2 bases and J by 9 bases, with 6 bases of the junction left unmatched. CDR3 length: 14 amino acids. CDR1 is SNHLY and CDR2 is FYNNEI in the germline V gene. CDR3 region: CASSESGRGTEQFF. CDR3 DNA: TGTGCCAGCAGTGAAAGCGGGAGAGGAACTGAGCAGTTCTTC.

The chain uses TRBV19 and TRBJ1-5; the D gene is possibly TRBD1 (5 bases). The CDR3 length is 14 residues. V lost 5 bases to trimming and J lost 3 bases, with 11 bases between them. The V gene's germline CDR1 is LNHDA and CDR2 SQIVND (reference sequence). As DNA, the CDR3 is TGTGCCAGTAGTCAGGGCGTAGCCAATCAGCCCCAGCATTTT. It is translated as CASSQGVANQPQHF. Drawing the rest from reference TRBV19 and TRBJ1-5, the complete variable domain is DGGITQSPKYLFRKEGQNVTLSCEQNLNHDAMYWYRQDPGQGLRLIYYSQIVNDFQKGDIAEGYSVSREKKESFPLTVTSAQKNPTAFYLCASSQGVANQPQHFGDGTRLSIL.

This clone qualifies as medium-sized. This chain joins TRBV9 and TRBJ1-2; D is undetermined. V shed 0 bases and J shed 2 bases, with 8 bases lying between them. Germline V gene data show CDR1 as SGDLS and CDR2 as YYNGEE. This CDR3 comprises 14 residues. CDR3 amino acids: CASSVVNGNYGYTF. In DNA, the CDR3 is TGTGCCAGCAGCGTAGTAAACGGGAACTATGGCTACACCTTC.

DNA of the CDR3: TGTGCCAGCTCACCGCGAGGGACAGGGGTTATTGAAAAACTGTTTTTT. Protein sequence: CASSPRGTGVIEKLFF. This sequence joins TRBV18 and TRBJ1-4; 10 nucleotides agree with TRBD1. With V trimmed by 3 bases and J by 7 bases, 8 bases remained unmatched. Germline V gene data show CDR1 as KGHSH and CDR2 as LQKENI. The length of the CDR3 is 16 residues.

The J gene is TRBJ1-2, the V gene TRBV6-5; possible D gene TRBD1, 6 bases. Trimming took 0 bases from V and 4 from J, leaving 15 bases between them. The CDR3 contains 16 residues. CDR1 is MNHEY, CDR2 SVGAGI, per germline. CDR3: CASSYSIVRGGYGYTF. In DNA form, the CDR3 reads TGTGCCAGCAGTTACTCGATTGTTAGAGGGGGCTATGGCTACACCTTC.

This chain joins TRBV6-6 and TRBJ1-5; weak D call: TRBD1 (6 bases). Germline lookup yields CDR1 MNHNY and CDR2 SVGAGI (reference sequence). The CDR3 runs to 16 residues. Between the trimmed V and J ends, which lost 6 bases and 2 bases, there was a span of 17 bases. The CDR3 loop reads CASRLTQGGRNQPQHF. The CDR3 region has the DNA TGTGCCAGCAGATTAACACAGGGTGGGCGCAATCAGCCCCAGCATTTT.

The CDR3 here is CASSPGLSKGQYF. The CDR3 DNA sequence: TGTGCCAGCAGCCCGGGACTCTCTAAGGGGCAGTACTTC. The chain couples TRBV3-1 (or the pseudogene TRBV3-2) to TRBJ2-7; tentatively, D is TRBD2 (6 bases). CDR3 length equals 13 residues. Trimming took off 4 bases at V and 9 bases at J, with 16 bases between the two ends. Germline V lookup: CDR1 LGHDT, CDR2 YNNKEL (reference sequence).

V is TRBV10-3 and J is TRBJ1-5, with 9 bases lining up with TRBD1. This CDR3 has 15 amino acids. Per germline, CDR1 ENHRY and CDR2 SYGVKD. V was clipped by 3 bases and J by 8 bases; unmatched bases: 8. The CDR3 region has the DNA TGTGCCATCAGTGACTACGAGGGACAGGGTGAGCCCCAGCATTTT. Translated: CAISDYEGQGEPQHF.